The rows below give T cell receptor beta chains drawn from one sample of a study of CXCR3-negative and CXCR3-positive naive CD8 T cells. Reprocessing the 5' RACE reads, TCRdb reports a single entry for every CDR3 protein and omits DNA. Listed are 50,000 to 65,000 distinct CDR3 sequences; about 25% falls within the top ten. The specimen was memory CD8+ T cells from blood. These receptors were obtained from a human donor in good health. Some clones in this sample may be carry-over from other donors' samples. CDR3s include the opening cysteine and the closing phenylalanine or tryptophan.

j_call,v_call,cdr3_aa
TRBJ2-1,TRBV29-1,CSVEDRLDGPYNEQFF
TRBJ2-2,TRBV29-1,CSVVRQGRSGELFF
TRBJ1-2,TRBV4-1,CASSPLESSYLYGYTF
TRBJ2-1,TRBV7-9,CASSSGLAGVNEQFF
TRBJ2-5,TRBV7-9,CASSNRWDTQETQYF
TRBJ2-5,TRBV7-8,CASSSGLAGVQETQYF
TRBJ2-5,TRBV6-2/TRBV6-3,CASGSDRVAETQYF
TRBJ2-1,TRBV7-3,CASSLNARGLAGDFNEQFF
TRBJ2-2,TRBV12-3/TRBV12-4,CASSLEVVIAGELFF
TRBJ2-7,TRBV20-1,CSAGDRPAYEQYF
TRBJ1-1,TRBV7-9,CASSLGTTNTEAFF
TRBJ2-7,TRBV7-2,CASSLISQAFQDEQYF
TRBJ2-5,TRBV13,CASSLVSGIQETQYF
TRBJ1-1,TRBV6-5,CASSTGANTEAFF
TRBJ2-7,TRBV3-1,CASSQGAGNEQYF
TRBJ2-2,TRBV29-1,CSVHRETGELFF
TRBJ2-1,TRBV28,CASSFPPRGSNEQFF
TRBJ2-1,TRBV29-1,CSAWTLSTSYNGQFF
TRBJ2-7,TRBV30,CAWSVRGYEQYF
TRBJ1-5,TRBV29-1,CSVAGTGDVQPQHF
TRBJ2-3,TRBV11-2,CASSLEGTDSTDTQYF
TRBJ1-5,TRBV10-1,CASSESGQVDQPQHF
TRBJ2-3,TRBV9,CASSLVVDSSTDTQYF
TRBJ2-7,TRBV29-1,CSATLSSTETYEQYF
TRBJ1-2,TRBV6-1,CASSVSTGGGYTF
TRBJ2-1,TRBV7-9,CASSSGQGRYNEQFF
TRBJ2-7,TRBV29-1,CSVEDVQTYEQYF
TRBJ2-1,TRBV23-1,CASSQSLDSRLAGYNEQFF
TRBJ1-2,TRBV19,CASSTASRGLGYGYTF
TRBJ1-5,TRBV28,CASSSPGQGLNQPQHF
TRBJ1-5,TRBV12-3/TRBV12-4,CASSGRDNQPQHF
TRBJ2-7,TRBV4-3,CASSPEEGQGGYEQYF
TRBJ2-2,TRBV6-5,CASSYSTSTGELFF
TRBJ2-2,TRBV7-2,CASSSRTQGTGELFF